The 14 T cell receptor beta chains below come from one sample, sequenced in a study of cytomegalovirus exposure and HLA in healthy donors. 13 Jbeta primers and 60 Vbeta primers were used for the PCR. Using immunoSEQ multiplex PCR, the repertoire was profiled, and TCRdb retains in-frame clones only, with some absent. Of 150,000 to 200,000 clones in the sample, around 87% were seen once. Material for sequencing was PBMCs. The receptor source for this set is a young woman in good health and CMV-seronegative.

The gene calls are TRBV27 and TRBJ2-1; 7 bases line up with TRBD2. V shed 0 bases, J shed 15 bases, and the junction held 8 bases outside the gene matches. The germline V gene has CDR1 MNHEY and CDR2 SMNVEV (reference sequence). The CDR3 covers 13 residues. This chain's CDR3 is CASSLSGGSVMFF. The CDR3 coding sequence is TGTGCCAGCAGTTTATCGGGCGGGAGTGTTATGTTCTTC.

The gene calls are TRBV2 and TRBJ1-2; the D gene is possibly TRBD1 (6 bases). Trimming took 3 bases from V and 7 from J, leaving 27 bases between them. Per germline, CDR1 SNHLY and CDR2 FYNNEI. The CDR3 spans 18 residues. The DNA for the CDR3 is TGTGCCAGCAGTGAGTCCCCTACAGGGCAGGGAGAAGGATCTGGCTACACCTTC. Its protein is CASSESPTGQGEGSGYTF. Complete variable domain (other parts from reference TRBV2 and TRBJ1-2): EPEVTQTPSHQVTQMGQEVILRCVPISNHLYFYWYRQILGQKVEFLVSFYNNEISEKSEIFDDQFSVERPDGSNFTLKIRSTKLEDSAMYFCASSESPTGQGEGSGYTFGSGTRLTVV.

The chain couples TRBV9 to TRBJ2-3; D ambiguous. The CDR3 extends over 17 amino acids. V lost 3 bases, J lost 1 base, and 18 bases lay in between. The germline CDR1 and CDR2 sequences are SGDLS and YYNGEE. Here the CDR3 DNA reads TGTGCCAGCAGCGCCGCCGTTCGGGTAGGAGGCACAGATACGCAGTATTTT. The encoded protein is CASSAAVRVGGTDTQYF.

This chain joins TRBV30 and TRBJ2-3; 8 nucleotides match TRBD2. The germline V gene has CDR1 GTSNPN and CDR2 SVGIG (reference sequence). Trimming took 0 bases from V and 1 from J; bases not matched to a gene: 6. This CDR3 has 16 residues. The CDR3 DNA sequence: TGTGCCTGGAGTGTTAAAACTAGCGGCCGCACAGATACGCAGTATTTT. This sequence encodes CAWSVKTSGRTDTQYF.

The V gene is TRBV30, the J gene TRBJ1-5; D not certain. CDR3 size: 14 residues. Germline values: CDR1 GTSNPN, CDR2 SVGIG (reference sequence). Trimming pared 3 bases from V and 6 bases from J, leaving 15 bases between. CDR3 nucleotide sequence: TGTGCCTGGAGCTACAGTACCCTGGGTCAGCCCCAGCATTTT. Protein product: CAWSYSTLGQPQHF. Drawing the rest from reference TRBV30 and TRBJ1-5, the complete variable domain is SQTIHQWPATLVQPVGSPLSLECTVEGTSNPNLYWYRQAAGRGLQLLFYSVGIGQISSEVPQNLSASRPQDRQFILSSKKLLLSDSGFYLCAWSYSTLGQPQHFGDGTRLSIL.

The rearrangement joins TRBV29-1 to TRBJ1-1; TRBD1 is a possible D gene (6 bases). Trimming shortened V by 7 bases and J by 6 bases, and 18 bases separated the two germline ends. From germline, CDR1 is SQVTM and CDR2 ANQGSEA. The CDR3 has 13 amino acids. The CDR3 nucleotides are TGCAGCGAAAGGGGGATGGGTGGGGCTGAAGCTTTCTTT. This gives the protein CSERGMGGAEAFF.

J is TRBJ2-6 and V is TRBV29-1; tentative D call: TRBD1 (6 bases). The CDR3 has 15 residues. CDR1 is SQVTM, CDR2 ANQGSEA, per germline. Trimming left V 2 bases short and J 5 bases short, with 13 bases between. CDR3 loop: CSVEQGSGRANVLTF. Written as DNA, the CDR3 is TGCAGCGTTGAACAGGGGTCTGGTCGGGCCAACGTCCTGACTTTC.

In DNA form, the CDR3 reads TGTGCCAGTTCCTCTTTGAGGGAGGGGAGCGAGCAGTACTTC. Encoded protein: CASSSLREGSEQYF. The chain carries TRBV2 and TRBJ2-5; 7 nucleotides match TRBD2. The better agreement between TRBJ2-7 and the DNA end casts doubt on the J call. In germline, CDR1 is SNHLY, CDR2 FYNNEI. The CDR3 loop spans 14 amino acids.

The rearrangement uses TRBV29-1 and TRBJ1-1, with 7 positions matching TRBD1. This CDR3 is built from 12 residues. V trimming: 2 bases; J trimming: 7 bases; junction bases outside the gene matches: 4. Germline lookup yields CDR1 SQVTM and CDR2 ANQGSEA. The CDR3 protein is CSVERDSFEAFF. In nucleotides, the CDR3 is TGCAGCGTTGAAAGGGACAGCTTTGAAGCTTTCTTT. Looking up the rest from reference TRBV29-1 and TRBJ1-1 gives the full variable domain: SAVISQKPSRDICQRGTSLTIQCQVDSQVTMMFWYRQQPGQSLTLIATANQGSEATYESGFVIDKFPISRPNLTFSTLTVSNMSPEDSSIYLCSVERDSFEAFFGQGTRLTVV.

This chain joins TRBV30 and TRBJ1-6; maybe TRBD1 (6 bases). CDR3 length: 15 residues. V lost 3 bases and J 6 bases, leaving 15 bases between the germline ends. Per the germline V gene, CDR1 is GTSNPN and CDR2 is SVGIG (reference sequence). CDR3 residues: CAWRDVQGGNSPLHF. The CDR3 bases are TGTGCCTGGAGAGACGTACAGGGTGGTAATTCACCCCTCCACTTT.

This sequence joins TRBV27 and TRBJ2-1; no firm D call. The CDR3 loop spans 15 amino acids. The V and J ends lost 4 bases and 6 bases respectively, with 16 bases between them. Germline V CDR1 and CDR2: MNHEY, SMNVEV (reference sequence). For the CDR3, the DNA is TGTGCCAGCAGTTCCCCACTCCGCGGCGGCAATGAGCAGTTCTTC. Its translation: CASSSPLRGGNEQFF.

V and J are TRBV2 and TRBJ2-7; 7 nucleotides agree with TRBD1. The CDR3 is 13 amino acids. Germline loops: CDR1 SNHLY, CDR2 FYNNEI. Trimming at V came to 10 bases and at J to 3 bases, leaving 9 bases not matched to a gene. Written as DNA, the CDR3 is TGTGCCACCCTCGGGACAGCGAACTACGAGCAGTACTTC. Protein sequence: CATLGTANYEQYF.

The V call is TRBV30, the J call TRBJ2-5; D is unresolved. Looked up from germline, CDR1 is GTSNPN and CDR2 is SVGIG (reference sequence). Trimming left V 3 bases short and J 4 bases short, with 3 bases between. The CDR3 sequence is 10 residues long. The CDR3 DNA sequence: TGTGCCTGGAGACTAGAGACCCAGTACTTC. Its protein is CAWRLETQYF.

The chain links TRBV5-1 to TRBJ2-5, with D possibly being TRBD2 (7 bases). Germline V CDR1 and CDR2: SGHRS, YFSETQ. The CDR3 has 16 residues. V lost 4 bases and J 3 bases, leaving 19 bases between the germline ends. The CDR3 sequence is CASSPNLGGGKETQYF. Here the CDR3 DNA reads TGCGCCAGCAGCCCGAACTTAGGGGGGGGAAAAGAGACCCAGTACTTC.